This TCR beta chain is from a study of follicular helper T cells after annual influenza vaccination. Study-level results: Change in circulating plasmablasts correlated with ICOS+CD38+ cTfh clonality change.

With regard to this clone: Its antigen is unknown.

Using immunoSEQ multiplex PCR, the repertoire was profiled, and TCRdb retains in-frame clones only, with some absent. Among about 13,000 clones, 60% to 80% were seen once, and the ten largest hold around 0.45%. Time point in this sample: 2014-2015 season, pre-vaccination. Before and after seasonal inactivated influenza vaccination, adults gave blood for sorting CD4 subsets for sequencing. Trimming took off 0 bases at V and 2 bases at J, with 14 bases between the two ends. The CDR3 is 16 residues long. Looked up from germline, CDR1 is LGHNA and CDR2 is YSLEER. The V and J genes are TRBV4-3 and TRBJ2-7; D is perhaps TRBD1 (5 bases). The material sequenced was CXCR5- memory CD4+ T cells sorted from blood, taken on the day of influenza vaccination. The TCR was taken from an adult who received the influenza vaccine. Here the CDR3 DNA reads TGCGCCAGCAGCCAAGATCAAATGGGGCAGACCTACGAGCAGTACTTC. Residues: CASSQDQMGQTYEQYF.